One and the same sample provided the 29 T cell receptor beta chains below, sequenced in a study of T-cell reconstitution after alpha-beta-depleted transplantation in children. During its preparation, the TCRbeta library received unique molecular identifiers. Each CDR3 protein gets one entry after TCRdb re-called the PCR reads with MiXCR. The table lists a few hundred thousand distinct CDR3 sequences, over 10% of them singletons, with 2.2% in the top ten. Sequencing used PBMCs, mostly from graft donor cells, obtained 360 days after TCRalphabeta/CD19-depleted stem cell transplant. These receptors were obtained from a male patient younger than 18 who had a stem cell transplant for acute myeloid leukemia, so the T cells may come from the graft donor.

This clonotype occurred many times. This chain connects TRBV12-3 or TRBV12-4 to TRBJ2-1; 9 nucleotides line up with TRBD2. Trimming cost V 2 bases and J 5 bases; bases outside gene matches: 4. The CDR3 length is 15 residues. The CDR3 is CASSLSSGANNEQFF. CDR3 nucleotides: TGTGCCAGCAGTTTATCTAGCGGGGCAAACAATGAGCAGTTCTTC.

This clonotype was observed a handful of times. The rearrangement joins TRBV9 to TRBJ2-7; either TRBD1 or TRBD2 may supply D (5 bases each). V was pared by 8 bases and J by 1 base, with 10 bases between. The germline V gene encodes CDR1 SGDLS and CDR2 YYNGEE. The CDR3 runs 12 residues. The CDR3 reads CASGTGSYEQYF. CDR3 bases: TGTGCCAGTGGGACGGGATCCTACGAGCAGTACTTC.

This clonotype was observed many times. The CDR3 nucleotides are TGCAGCGTTGCGGGACGGACCTCCTACGAGCAGTACTTC. Its protein is CSVAGRTSYEQYF. The rearrangement joins TRBV29-1 to TRBJ2-7; perhaps D is TRBD1 or TRBD2 (5 bases each). V was pared by 4 bases and J by 0 bases, with 10 bases between. CDR1 is SQVTM, CDR2 ANQGSEA, per germline. The CDR3 has 13 amino acids.

This clonotype was picked up many times. The V gene is TRBV29-1, the J gene TRBJ2-7; 7 positions agree with TRBD1. The CDR3 is made up of 13 amino acids. Germline V gives CDR1 SQVTM, CDR2 ANQGSEA. V lost 3 bases to trimming and J lost 2 bases; unmatched junction nucleotides: 4. The DNA for the CDR3 is TGCAGCGTTGAGGACAGGTCCACCTACGAGCAGTACTTC. Translating gives CSVEDRSTYEQYF.

This clonotype was observed a handful of times. The chain has TRBV28 and TRBJ2-2; 11 bases fit TRBD2. The CDR3 has 14 residues. Germline V gene lookup returns CDR1 MDHEN and CDR2 SYDVKM. The trim removed 11 bases at V and 6 bases at J, leaving 8 bases unmatched. This CDR3 is CASRLAGSPGELFF. The CDR3 DNA sequence: TGTGCCTCCAGACTAGCGGGATCCCCCGGGGAGCTGTTTTTT.

This clonotype was recorded at least ten times. The chain couples TRBV12-3 or TRBV12-4 to TRBJ1-4, with 7 nucleotides matching TRBD1. V trimming: 6 bases; J trimming: 7 bases; junction bases outside the gene matches: 14. The CDR3 spans 16 residues. The CDR3 nucleotides are TGTGCCAGCAGCTTTTTCTCGGGACAGCGCTTTGAAAAACTGTTTTTT. It specifies CASSFFSGQRFEKLFF.

V gene TRBV5-1 combines with J gene TRBJ2-7; 9 nucleotides align to TRBD2. There are 14 residues in the CDR3. The germline V gene has CDR1 SGHRS and CDR2 YFSETQ. Trimming removed 4 bases from V and 3 bases from J; junction bases left unmatched: 5. The CDR3 DNA sequence: TGCGCCAGCAGCCAAGCGGGAGGAGACTACGAGCAGTACTTC. Translated, it gives CASSQAGGDYEQYF. Together with reference TRBV5-1 and TRBJ2-7, the CDR3 gives the full variable domain: KAGVTQTPRYLIKTRGQQVTLSCSPISGHRSVSWYQQTPGQGLQFLFEYFSETQRNKGNFPGRFSGRQFSNSRSEMNVSTLELGDSALYLCASSQAGGDYEQYFGPGTRLTVT.

This clonotype was counted only a few times. V and J are TRBV5-1 and TRBJ2-1; D is ambiguous. Germline CDR1 is SGHRS and CDR2 is YFSETQ. Trimming stripped 1 base from V and 3 bases from J, with 11 bases between. CDR3 length: 15 amino acids. The chain's CDR3 is CASSLLTVIYNEQFF. In DNA form, the CDR3 reads TGCGCCAGCAGCTTGCTCACCGTCATCTACAATGAGCAGTTCTTC.

This chain connects TRBV28 to TRBJ2-4; D unclear. The CDR3 length is 13 residues. Deletions cut 4 bases from V and 3 bases from J, with 7 bases between. CDR1 is MDHEN and CDR2 is SYDVKM in the germline V gene. CDR3 sequence: CASSSSDKNIQYF. CDR3 nucleotide sequence: TGTGCCAGCAGTTCCAGCGACAAAAACATTCAGTACTTC. Filled out from reference TRBV28 and TRBJ2-4, the complete variable domain reads DVKVTQSSRYLVKRTGEKVFLECVQDMDHENMFWYRQDPGLGLRLIYFSYDVKMKEKGDIPEGYSVSREKKERFSLILESASTNQTSMYLCASSSSDKNIQYFGAGTRLSVL.

V and J are TRBV12-3 or TRBV12-4 and TRBJ2-3, with no clear D. Trimming pared 10 bases from V and 4 bases from J, leaving 15 bases between. The CDR3 is made up of 13 amino acids. This chain's CDR3 is CAIIPSVADTQYF. CDR3 bases: TGTGCCATAATCCCGAGTGTCGCAGATACGCAGTATTTT.

The chain joins TRBV27 to TRBJ2-7; the D gene could be TRBD1 or TRBD2 (5 bases each). The V gene's germline CDR1 is MNHEY and CDR2 SMNVEV (reference sequence). The V end lost 6 bases, the J end lost 6 bases, and 15 bases lay between the germline ends. The CDR3 runs to 13 residues. In DNA, the CDR3 is TGTGCCAGCAGCCGGGACGGTCCCTCCGAGCAGTACTTC. Its translation: CASSRDGPSEQYF.

This clonotype was seen once. The chain links TRBV28 to TRBJ2-7; tentatively, D is TRBD1 or TRBD2 (5 bases each). Germline CDR1 reads MDHEN; CDR2 reads SYDVKM. CDR3 length equals 14 residues. V was shortened by 4 bases and J by 4 bases, with 14 bases between the two germline ends. The CDR3: CASSYGTWKYEQYF. The CDR3 region has the DNA TGTGCCAGCAGTTATGGGACGTGGAAGTACGAGCAGTACTTC.

This clonotype was counted a few times. This chain uses TRBV15 with TRBJ2-1; D is ambiguous. Trimming stripped 0 bases from V and 6 bases from J, with 12 bases between. CDR1 is LNHNV and CDR2 is YYDKDF in the germline V gene (reference sequence). The CDR3 contains 15 residues. The CDR3 nucleotides are TGTGCCACCAGCAGAGACCTGACTGGCCGCAATGAGCAGTTCTTC. Protein product: CATSRDLTGRNEQFF.

This clonotype was seen more than once but under ten times. The chain carries TRBV7-2 and TRBJ2-5; D may be TRBD1 (6 bases). The length of the CDR3 is 15 residues. Per the germline V gene, CDR1 is SGHTA and CDR2 is FQGNSA. V lost 4 bases and J lost 0, with 12 bases in between. CDR3 DNA sequence: TGTGCCAGCAGCTCTCAGGGGATTAACCAAGAGACCCAGTACTTC. It codes for CASSSQGINQETQYF.

This clonotype was counted a few times. This sequence joins TRBV4-3 and TRBJ2-7; the D is unclear. Trimming pared 0 bases from V and 0 bases from J, leaving 9 bases between. Per the germline V gene, CDR1 is LGHNA and CDR2 is YSLEER. The CDR3 totals 15 residues. The CDR3 sequence is CASSQDVLGSYEQYF. The CDR3 DNA is TGCGCCAGCAGCCAAGATGTTCTTGGCTCCTACGAGCAGTACTTC.

At least ten counts were recorded for this clonotype. This sequence joins TRBV6-2 or TRBV6-3 and TRBJ2-5, with D hard to call. Trimming took off 7 bases at V and 2 bases at J, with 2 bases between the two ends. This CDR3 spans 10 amino acids. The germline V gene has CDR1 MNHEY and CDR2 SVGEGT. The CDR3 sequence: CASNQETQYF. As DNA, the CDR3 is TGTGCCAGCAATCAAGAGACCCAGTACTTC.

In this sample, this clonotype turned up a few times. This chain joins TRBV7-9 and TRBJ1-1; TRBD1 matches at 7 bases. V lost 0 bases, J lost 1 base, and 8 bases stayed unmatched. This CDR3 is built from 17 residues. The germline gives CDR1 SEHNR, CDR2 FQNEAQ (reference sequence). The CDR3 DNA reads TGTGCCAGCAGCTTAGCACCGGGACAGTTGGGGAACACTGAAGCTTTCTTT. It codes for CASSLAPGQLGNTEAFF.

A few counts support this clonotype. The chain employs TRBV29-1 and TRBJ2-7; 9 bases map to TRBD2. This CDR3 has 15 residues. Germline V gene data show CDR1 as SQVTM and CDR2 as ANQGSEA. V dropped 2 bases and J dropped 4; count of bases not matched to a gene: 9. CDR3 amino acids: CSVELPSGDPYEQYF. In DNA, the CDR3 is TGCAGCGTTGAACTCCCTAGCGGGGACCCGTACGAGCAGTACTTC.

The DNA for the CDR3 is TGTGCCAGCAGCTTGATGGGACGCCTAGTCCCTCAAGAGACCCAGTACTTC. It encodes CASSLMGRLVPQETQYF. The J gene is TRBJ2-5, the V gene TRBV5-6; D might be TRBD1 or TRBD2, each matching 5 bases. The CDR3 sequence is 17 residues long. Trimming took off 1 base at V and 2 bases at J, with 18 bases between the two ends. Germline V gene sequence: CDR1 SGHDT, CDR2 YYEEEE.

The V gene is TRBV5-4, the J gene TRBJ2-3; 14 bases match TRBD2. Germline V lookup: CDR1 SGHNT, CDR2 YYREEE (reference sequence). CDR3 size: 16 residues. The J segment lost 5 bases and the V segment lost 3 bases, leaving 5 bases of the junction unmatched. The CDR3 region has the DNA TGTGCCAGCAGCTCAGGGACTAGCGGGAGAGAAGATACGCAGTATTTT. It encodes CASSSGTSGREDTQYF.

This sequence joins TRBV2 and TRBJ2-3; 10 bases agree with TRBD2. This CDR3 comprises 16 residues. The germline V gene has CDR1 SNHLY and CDR2 FYNNEI. The J segment lost 0 bases and the V segment lost 8 bases, leaving 8 bases of the junction unmatched. Written as DNA, the CDR3 is TGTGCCAGCTCGACTAGCGGGTTAAAAAGCACAGATACGCAGTATTTT. Translating gives CASSTSGLKSTDTQYF.

The rearrangement uses TRBV20-1 and TRBJ2-2; D gene unclear. The CDR3 loop spans 15 amino acids. Between the trimmed V and J ends, which lost 6 bases and 6 bases, there was a span of 20 bases. The germline CDR1 and CDR2 sequences are DFQATT and SNEGSKA (reference sequence). The CDR3 is CSAPGRRSVPGELFF. The CDR3, as DNA: TGCAGTGCCCCGGGCAGGAGAAGTGTTCCCGGGGAGCTGTTTTTT.

V gene TRBV6-5 combines with J gene TRBJ2-5, with 10 nucleotides matching TRBD2. J was trimmed by 5 bases and V by 8 bases; bases with no gene match: 11. This CDR3 spans 15 amino acids. Germline V CDR1 and CDR2: MNHEY, SVGAGI. The CDR3 region is CASRYPSGSGETQYF. The CDR3, as DNA: TGTGCCAGCCGGTACCCTAGCGGGAGCGGGGAGACCCAGTACTTC.

V usage is TRBV6-1 and J usage is TRBJ2-3, with 9 bases fitting TRBD2. Trimming cost V 9 bases and J 2 bases; bases outside gene matches: 6. Germline V CDR1 and CDR2: MNHNS, SASEGT. The CDR3 runs to 14 residues. CDR3 protein: CARWREGPTDTQYF. CDR3 sequence (DNA): TGTGCCAGATGGCGGGAGGGCCCCACAGATACGCAGTATTTT.

CDR3: CSARDFRGGGPDTQYF. DNA of the CDR3: TGCAGTGCTAGAGATTTTCGCGGGGGAGGCCCCGATACGCAGTATTTT. The chain recombines TRBV20-1 with TRBJ2-3; TRBD2 agrees at 7 bases. Germline CDR1 is DFQATT and CDR2 is SNEGSKA (reference sequence). The CDR3 is made up of 16 amino acids. The trim removed 0 bases at V and 6 bases at J, leaving 12 bases unmatched.

The J gene is TRBJ2-5, the V gene TRBV20-1, with D unresolved. This CDR3 spans 12 amino acids. Trimming shortened V by 1 base and J by 2 bases, and 5 bases separated the two germline ends. The germline gives CDR1 DFQATT, CDR2 SNEGSKA (reference sequence). The CDR3: CSARAVQETQYF. The CDR3 region has the DNA TGCAGTGCTAGAGCCGTGCAAGAGACCCAGTACTTC.

The CDR3 region is CASRSWVGLARSEQFF. In DNA, the CDR3 is TGTGCCAGCAGGTCTTGGGTCGGGCTAGCGAGAAGTGAGCAGTTCTTC. The V gene is TRBV12-3 or TRBV12-4, the J gene TRBJ2-1; D may be TRBD2 (6 bases). V was cut by 6 bases and J by 9 bases, with 24 bases left in between. There are 16 residues in the CDR3.

Turning to this clonotype: Mismatch with germline at one junction end may stem from a read error. The rearrangement joins TRBV18 to TRBJ2-2; D is tentatively TRBD1 or TRBD2 (5 bases each). CDR3 length: 15 amino acids. Germline values: CDR1 KGHSH, CDR2 LQKENI. CDR3 residues: CASSSPGPNTGELFF. In DNA, the CDR3 is TGTGCCAGCTCATCACCGGGACCAAACACCGGGGAGCTGTTTTTT.

This clonotype was found a few times. The gene calls are TRBV5-1 and TRBJ1-4, with D possibly being TRBD1 (6 bases). The V and J ends lost 4 bases and 6 bases respectively, with 19 bases between them. The germline V gene has CDR1 SGHRS and CDR2 YFSETQ. The CDR3 is 16 residues long. The chain's CDR3 is CASSLDSQGRDEKLFF. For the CDR3, the DNA is TGCGCCAGCAGCCTGGATTCGCAGGGGCGAGATGAAAAACTGTTTTTT.